Sequencing of this TCR beta chain was carried out in a study of blood T cells in healthy people across ages. The CDR3 has 11 residues. V lost 4 bases and J 12 bases, leaving 10 bases between the germline ends. Germline-derived CDR1 and CDR2 are MDHEN and SYDVKM. Alongside a J-beta primer mix, a sample-barcoded 5' primer served in a second PCR lasting about 7 to 12 cycles. TCRdb independently ran MiXCR on the 5' RACE reads; one entry per CDR3 protein. This sample has over 700,000 distinct CDR3 sequences, with more than 20% found just once. Study findings and constraints: Measured against age, TCR beta diversity per million T cells decreased in a roughly linear manner.

Concerning this clonotype itself: Its antigen is undetermined.

Another study also made use of these data, one on T cells of mothers and their children. That source adds: Each mother gave over 9 million TCR beta CDR3 reads; each child, roughly 3 million. Thymic selection molds TCR recombination products alike in related and unrelated pairs.

V usage is TRBV28 and J usage is TRBJ2-1; unclear D gene. Sequencing was done on a sample of blood. The sequence was obtained from a boy between 10 and 17 years old in good health. The CDR3 region has the DNA TGTGCCAGCAGTTCCCGGGTTAGGCAGTTCTTC. Translation gives CASSSRVRQFF. The complete variable domain, with remaining parts taken from reference TRBV28 and TRBJ2-1, reads DVKVTQSSRYLVKRTGEKVFLECVQDMDHENMFWYRQDPGLGLRLIYFSYDVKMKEKGDIPEGYSVSREKKERFSLILESASTNQTSMYLCASSSRVRQFFGPGTRLTVL.